This T cell receptor beta chain is from a study of radiotherapy plus CTLA-4 blockade in lung cancer. With V trimmed by 6 bases and J by 10 bases, 9 bases remained unmatched. The CDR3 has 15 amino acids. CDR1 and CDR2 from the germline V gene are MNHEY and SVGAGI. The repertoire was sequenced with immunoSEQ multiplex PCR; TCRdb's copy has only in-frame clones and lacks some. The sample comprises around 80,000 clones, 84% of which are singletons, and about 0.79% rests with the top ten. The specimen comprised peripheral blood, sampled from a patient treated with radiotherapy plus ipilimumab. This rearrangement joins TRBV6-5 to TRBJ1-6; TRBD1 matches 10 bases. The origin of this receptor is a human donor with non-small cell lung cancer who had stable disease on radiotherapy plus ipilimumab. The CDR3 region is CASSPDRGLTSPLHF. CDR3 DNA sequence: TGTGCCAGCAGCCCCGACAGGGGGCTAACCTCACCCCTCCACTTT.